The 27 T cell receptor beta chains below all came from one sample that was sequenced in a study of T-cell memory formation after mild COVID-19. One entry per CDR3 protein results from TCRdb running MiXCR on the 5' RACE reads. Among about 50,000 distinct CDR3 sequences listed, around 12% were seen once. The sample was PBMCs or a T cell subset sorted from them (not recorded which). All receptors come from a man between 18 and 35 years old who had mild COVID-19 (a few samples of this study predate the infection). Cell type and time point are not known.

The chain employs TRBV20-1 and TRBJ1-1; D is perhaps TRBD1 (6 bases). The CDR3 runs 14 residues. Trimming pared 4 bases from V and 1 base from J, leaving 13 bases between. Germline CDR1 is DFQATT and CDR2 is SNEGSKA (reference sequence). As DNA, the CDR3 is TGCAGTGCTATCAGACAGGACACGAACACTGAAGCTTTCTTT. It is translated as CSAIRQDTNTEAFF.

In this sample, this clonotype turned up many times. The V call is TRBV10-3, the J call TRBJ2-5; D call uncertain. The CDR3 has 11 amino acids. Germline V gene lookup returns CDR1 ENHRY and CDR2 SYGVKD. With 3 bases removed from V and 8 bases from J, the gap between germline ends came to 7 bases. CDR3 loop: CAISDGLTQYF. The CDR3 DNA is TGTGCCATCAGTGATGGGTTAACCCAGTACTTC.

This clonotype was seen many times. The DNA for the CDR3 is TGTGCCAGCAGCTTTACAGGGGGCACCGGGGAGCTGTTTTTT. This codes for CASSFTGGTGELFF. This chain uses TRBV7-3 with TRBJ2-2; 8 bases fit TRBD1. J lost 4 bases, V lost 3 bases, and 1 base had no gene match. The CDR3 totals 14 residues. From germline, CDR1 is SGHTA and CDR2 FQGTGA.

This clonotype was recorded a few times. V and J are TRBV5-1 and TRBJ2-1; 7 bases agree with TRBD2. Losses at the gene ends were 0 bases for V and 5 bases for J; bases not matched to a gene: 11. The CDR3 covers 17 residues. Germline V lookup: CDR1 SGHRS, CDR2 YFSETQ. The DNA of the CDR3 is TGCGCCAGCAGCTTGGTCCACCGGGACTACAAGAACAATGAGCAGTTCTTC. Translated, it gives CASSLVHRDYKNNEQFF.

This CDR3 is CASSPQRGETQYF. CDR3 coding DNA: TGTGCCAGCTCACCACAACGAGGGGAGACCCAGTACTTC. The chain recombines TRBV18 with TRBJ2-5; a possible D gene is TRBD2 (5 bases). From germline, CDR1 is KGHSH and CDR2 LQKENI. Trimming took 1 base from V and 5 from J, leaving 8 bases between them. There are 13 residues in the CDR3. Full variable domain (rest looked up from reference TRBV18 and TRBJ2-5): NAGVMQNPRHLVRRRGQEARLRCSPMKGHSHVYWYRQLPEEGLKFMVYLQKENIIDESGMPKERFSAEFPKEGPSILRIQQVVRGDSAAYFCASSPQRGETQYFGPGTRLLVL.

This clonotype was seen many times. CDR3 nucleotide sequence: TGCAGCGCGACCTCGACTAGCGGGGGGGAGACCCAGTACTTC. Protein sequence: CSATSTSGGETQYF. The rearrangement uses TRBV29-1 and TRBJ2-5; 13 bases map to TRBD2. The germline V gene has CDR1 SQVTM and CDR2 ANQGSEA. J gave up 5 bases and V 7 bases, and 7 bases lay outside the gene matches. This CDR3 spans 14 amino acids. Full variable domain (remainder filled in from reference TRBV29-1 and TRBJ2-5): SAVISQKPSRDICQRGTSLTIQCQVDSQVTMMFWYRQQPGQSLTLIATANQGSEATYESGFVIDKFPISRPNLTFSTLTVSNMSPEDSSIYLCSATSTSGGETQYFGPGTRLLVL.

With regard to this clonotype: A read error may produce the germline difference seen at one junction end. This sequence joins TRBV3-1 and TRBJ1-1; a weak D match, TRBD1 (5 bases). This CDR3 region has 14 residues. Germline lookup yields CDR1 LGHDT and CDR2 YNNKEL (reference sequence). CDR3 nucleotide sequence: TGTGCCAGCAGCCATGGACACAGAAACACTGAAGATTTCTTT. Translated: CASSHGHRNTEDFF.

At least ten counts were recorded for this clonotype. The rearrangement joins TRBV6-5 to TRBJ2-6; D perhaps matches TRBD2 (6 bases). CDR1 MNHEY and CDR2 SVGAGI come from the germline V gene. This CDR3 contains 16 residues. V was cut by 8 bases and J by 0 bases, with 14 bases left in between. CDR3 amino acids: CASHTGGVSGANVLTF. DNA for the CDR3: TGTGCCAGCCATACCGGCGGGGTCTCTGGGGCCAACGTCCTGACTTTC.

The rearrangement uses TRBV20-1 and TRBJ2-4; D not resolved. V lost 6 bases, J lost 0 bases, and 15 bases lay in between. Germline CDR1 and CDR2: DFQATT and SNEGSKA (reference sequence). The CDR3 runs to 15 residues. CDR3 amino acids: CSAPLWGLAKNIQYF. In nucleotides, the CDR3 is TGCAGTGCACCTCTTTGGGGATTAGCCAAAAACATTCAGTACTTC.

This clonotype appeared a few times. V is TRBV11-2 and J is TRBJ2-5; weak D call: TRBD2 (5 bases). CDR3 length: 13 amino acids. Germline CDR1 reads SGHAT; CDR2 reads FQNNGV. The V end was cut by 5 bases, the J end by 3 bases, with 10 bases between. The CDR3, as DNA: TGTGCCAGCAGCAATACTAGGGAAGAGACCCAGTACTTC. It translates to CASSNTREETQYF. The whole variable domain, remainder taken from reference TRBV11-2 and TRBJ2-5, is EAGVAQSPRYKIIEKRQSVAFWCNPISGHATLYWYQQILGQGPKLLIQFQNNGVVDDSQLPKDRFSAERLKGVDSTLKIQPAKLEDSAVYLCASSNTREETQYFGPGTRLLVL.

This clonotype was observed at least ten times. The chain employs TRBV6-4 and TRBJ2-4, with 7 nucleotides matching TRBD2. The CDR3 is 16 residues long. J gave up 0 bases and V 4 bases, and 6 bases lay outside the gene matches. Germline assignment: CDR1 MRHNA and CDR2 SNTAGT. The CDR3 sequence: CASSAEAGLAKNIQYF. The CDR3 DNA reads TGTGCCAGCAGTGCTGAAGCGGGGTTAGCCAAAAACATTCAGTACTTC.

This clonotype was found a few times. This chain joins TRBV21-1 and TRBJ2-1. TRBV21-1 is termed a pseudogene. The CDR3 sequence is 15 residues long. CDR3 protein: CASFTRPSSYNEQFF. The CDR3 region has the DNA TGTGCCAGCTTTACCAGGCCAAGCTCCTACAATGAGCAGTTCTTC.

The CDR3 DNA is TGTGCCAGCAGCTCCATGACAGGGGGCGCAGGGTATGAGCAGTTCTTC. It yields the protein CASSSMTGGAGYEQFF. This sequence joins TRBV7-2 and TRBJ2-1; TRBD1 aligns across 10 bases. With 4 bases clipped from V and 8 bases from J, the junction kept 11 bases outside the gene matches. This CDR3 contains 16 residues. Germline CDR1 and CDR2: SGHTA and FQGNSA.

The sample holds a few counts of this clonotype. In DNA form, the CDR3 reads TGTGCCAGCTGGGGAGAGCTCAAGCTCGATAACTATGGCTACACCTTC. It encodes CASWGELKLDNYGYTF. The chain employs TRBV6-5 and TRBJ1-2; D unresolved. V was trimmed by 8 bases and J by 1 base, leaving 20 bases between them. This CDR3 is 16 amino acids long. Germline V gene sequence: CDR1 MNHEY, CDR2 SVGAGI.

The V gene is TRBV10-3, the J gene TRBJ2-5; no definite D call. The CDR3 consists of 14 residues. V lost 6 bases and J 6 bases, leaving 17 bases between the germline ends. In germline, CDR1 is ENHRY, CDR2 SYGVKD. As DNA, the CDR3 is TGTGCCATCAGCAGAGATATAGGAACTCAGACCCAGTACTTC. It yields the protein CAISRDIGTQTQYF.

This clonotype was observed a few times. The chain has TRBV3-1 and TRBJ1-1; 7 nucleotides match TRBD1. The CDR3 covers 13 residues. Losses at the gene ends were 4 bases for V and 7 bases for J; bases not matched to a gene: 6. The germline V gene encodes CDR1 LGHDT and CDR2 YNNKEL (reference sequence). The CDR3 spells CASSRTGAVEAFF. CDR3 sequence (DNA): TGTGCCAGCAGCCGGACAGGCGCAGTTGAAGCTTTCTTT.

The J gene is TRBJ2-7, the V gene TRBV6-2 or TRBV6-3, with a weak D call TRBD2 (6 bases). CDR1 and CDR2 (germline): MNHEY, SVGEGT. The germline V and J ends were trimmed by 6 bases and 3 bases, with 15 bases remaining between them. The CDR3 covers 14 residues. The CDR3 DNA sequence: TGTGCCAGCAGCCACGGGGGACTGAACTACGAGCAGTACTTC. As protein: CASSHGGLNYEQYF.

This clonotype was seen at least ten times. The chain links TRBV29-1 to TRBJ2-5; no clear D gene. Trimming removed 4 bases from V and 7 bases from J, with 13 bases in between. In germline, CDR1 is SQVTM, CDR2 ANQGSEA. The CDR3 runs 12 residues. For the CDR3, the DNA is TGCAGCGTTGTGGTGGGCGCAGGGACCCAGTACTTC. Translated, it gives CSVVVGAGTQYF. Filled out from reference TRBV29-1 and TRBJ2-5, the complete variable domain reads SAVISQKPSRDICQRGTSLTIQCQVDSQVTMMFWYRQQPGQSLTLIATANQGSEATYESGFVIDKFPISRPNLTFSTLTVSNMSPEDSSIYLCSVVVGAGTQYFGPGTRLLVL.

The chain recombines TRBV12-5 with TRBJ2-3; 8 bases are a match to TRBD2. J was trimmed by 5 bases and V by 2 bases; bases with no gene match: 9. This CDR3 has 16 residues. CDR1 and CDR2 (germline): LGHNT, FRNRAP. This chain's CDR3 is CASGLLGLVRIDTQYF. The CDR3 DNA is TGTGCTAGTGGTTTGTTGGGACTAGTACGAATAGATACGCAGTATTTT. The full variable domain, in which reference TRBV12-5 and TRBJ2-3 provide the parts outside the CDR3, is DARVTQTPRHKVTEMGQEVTMRCQPILGHNTVFWYRQTMMQGLELLAYFRNRAPLDDSGMPKDRFSAEMPDATLATLKIQPSEPRDSAVYFCASGLLGLVRIDTQYFGPGTRLTVL.

A remark on this clonotype: Likely a read error: the CDR3 ends without its conserved phenylalanine or tryptophan. The genes are TRBV20-1 and TRBJ1-3; no definite D call. V lost 3 bases, J lost 2 bases, and 14 bases lay in between. Germline values: CDR1 DFQATT, CDR2 SNEGSKA (reference sequence). This CDR3 is 15 amino acids long. The CDR3 here is CSASPSAAAGNTIYY. CDR3 DNA sequence: TGCAGTGCTAGTCCCTCGGCAGCTGCTGGAAACACCATATATTAT.

This sequence joins TRBV6-2 or TRBV6-3 and TRBJ2-7; maybe TRBD2 (6 bases). Germline assignment: CDR1 MNHEY and CDR2 SVGEGT. The length of the CDR3 is 13 residues. Trimming left V 5 bases short and J 9 bases short, with 17 bases between. DNA for the CDR3: TGTGCCAGCAGTCCCTCCGGGGGTAACGGGCAGTACGTC. This gives the protein CASSPSGGNGQYV.

The chain couples TRBV11-2 to TRBJ2-7, with 12 nucleotides matching TRBD2. CDR3 length equals 16 residues. Trimming at V came to 1 base and at J to 2 bases, leaving 3 bases not matched to a gene. The V gene's germline CDR1 is SGHAT and CDR2 FQNNGV. The CDR3 DNA is TGTGCCAGCAGCTTAGGGCTAGCGGGGGGGGCCTACGAGCAGTACTTC. As protein: CASSLGLAGGAYEQYF.

V gene TRBV9 combines with J gene TRBJ2-5; 13 positions agree with TRBD2. The CDR3 spans 16 residues. The germline gives CDR1 SGDLS, CDR2 YYNGEE. J was trimmed by 5 bases and V by 1 base; bases with no gene match: 5. Here the CDR3 DNA reads TGTGCCAGCAGCGTAACTAGCGGGGGGGCCGGGGAGACCCAGTACTTC. Amino acids: CASSVTSGGAGETQYF.

J is TRBJ2-1 and V is TRBV10-1, with D tentatively TRBD1 (6 bases). CDR3 length: 16 residues. Germline-derived CDR1 and CDR2 are WNHNN and SYGVQD (reference sequence). The ends were cut back, 0 bases at V and 5 bases at J, with 14 bases in the middle. The CDR3 region is CASSESYRVGDNEQFF. For the CDR3, the DNA is TGCGCCAGCAGTGAGTCATACAGGGTGGGGGACAATGAGCAGTTCTTC.

The CDR3 sequence: CASSFSGTGADTQYF. The CDR3, as DNA: TGTGCCAGCAGCTTCTCCGGGACAGGGGCAGATACGCAGTATTTT. This rearrangement joins TRBV7-3 to TRBJ2-3, with TRBD1 matching over 10 bases. V shed 3 bases, J shed 4 bases, and the junction held 4 bases outside the gene matches. The CDR3 has 15 amino acids. From germline, CDR1 is SGHTA and CDR2 FQGTGA.

The J gene is TRBJ2-3, the V gene TRBV20-1, with a tentative D call TRBD2 (5 bases). The CDR3 totals 14 residues. Trimming removed 6 bases from V and 1 base from J, with 14 bases in between. Germline CDR1 reads DFQATT; CDR2 reads SNEGSKA (reference sequence). The CDR3 loop reads CSARGWAGTDTQYF. For the CDR3, the DNA is TGCAGTGCGCGAGGGTGGGCCGGCACAGATACGCAGTATTTT.

The J gene is TRBJ1-1, the V gene TRBV7-9; 7 positions match TRBD1. The CDR3 consists of 13 residues. V dropped 6 bases and J dropped 4; count of bases not matched to a gene: 5. CDR1 and CDR2 from the germline V gene are SEHNR and FQNEAQ (reference sequence). CDR3 residues: CASSSQGGTEAFF. The CDR3 DNA follows: TGTGCCAGCAGTTCTCAGGGGGGCACTGAAGCTTTCTTT.